Following are 10 T cell receptor beta chains from one sample sequenced in a study of early T cells in non-severe SARS-CoV-2 infection. TCRdb analysed the 5' RACE reads with MiXCR anew, one entry per CDR3 protein. Here the sample spans around 80,000 distinct CDR3 sequences, roughly 12% being singletons. Source material: whole blood. The receptor source for this set is an adult who was a healthcare worker with PCR-confirmed SARS-CoV-2 infection or an uninfected control (not recorded which).

The chain uses TRBV6-5 and TRBJ2-2, with 9 bases matching TRBD2. Germline trimming cut 6 bases from V and 4 bases from J; bases unmatched to any gene: 3. This CDR3 region has 14 residues. Germline loops: CDR1 MNHEY, CDR2 SVGAGI. The CDR3 region is CASRREGGTGELFF. The CDR3 DNA sequence: TGTGCCAGCAGGCGGGAGGGGGGCACCGGGGAGCTGTTTTTT.

V gene TRBV2 combines with J gene TRBJ1-1; D gene ambiguous. The germline V gene encodes CDR1 SNHLY and CDR2 FYNNEI. Trimming removed 7 bases from V and 1 base from J, with 10 bases in between. The CDR3 spans 13 residues. CDR3 DNA sequence: TGTGCCAGCATCAAGGGAAGGAACACTGAAGCTTTCTTT. Its protein is CASIKGRNTEAFF.

This clonotype turned up a few times. V gene TRBV28 combines with J gene TRBJ2-7; the match to TRBD1 covers 8 bases. From germline, CDR1 is MDHEN and CDR2 SYDVKM. This CDR3 is 16 amino acids long. V trimming: 4 bases; J trimming: 0 bases; junction bases outside the gene matches: 8. The chain's CDR3 is CASSSGQAESSYEQYF. Written as DNA, the CDR3 is TGTGCCAGCAGTTCGGGACAGGCTGAATCCTCCTACGAGCAGTACTTC.

This clonotype was counted ten times or more. The genes are TRBV29-1 and TRBJ2-1, with D tentatively TRBD1 (6 bases). This CDR3 spans 15 amino acids. From germline, CDR1 is SQVTM and CDR2 ANQGSEA. Trimming left V 0 bases short and J 0 bases short, with 9 bases between. CDR3 protein: CSVEEPTGSYNEQFF. CDR3 in DNA: TGCAGCGTTGAAGAACCGACAGGCTCCTACAATGAGCAGTTCTTC.

This clonotype was seen repeatedly, ten times or more. The CDR3 here is CASSSGRSKYF. In DNA, the CDR3 is TGTGCCAGCAGTTCAGGGAGGTCAAAGTACTTC. The chain employs TRBV28 and TRBJ2-7, with D possibly TRBD2 on 6 matching bases. CDR3 size: 11 residues. Germline values: CDR1 MDHEN, CDR2 SYDVKM. The V end was cut by 4 bases, the J end by 11 bases, with 12 bases between.

This clonotype has at least ten counts. The chain links TRBV29-1 to TRBJ2-7; tentative D call: TRBD2 (5 bases). The length of the CDR3 is 12 residues. CDR1 is SQVTM and CDR2 is ANQGSEA in the germline V gene. The germline V and J ends were trimmed by 5 bases and 7 bases, with 15 bases remaining between them. The DNA of the CDR3 is TGCAGCGTTCTTTTCGTAAGCGGAGAGCAGTACTTC. Protein product: CSVLFVSGEQYF.

CDR3 sequence: CASSFPANYGYTF. For the CDR3, the DNA is TGTGCCAGCAGCTTCCCAGCTAACTATGGCTACACCTTC. The genes are TRBV7-9 and TRBJ1-2; D is undetermined. Between the trimmed V and J ends, which lost 3 bases and 0 bases, there was a span of 5 bases. CDR1 SEHNR and CDR2 FQNEAQ come from the germline V gene (reference sequence). The CDR3 totals 13 residues.

This clonotype was found a few times. The V gene is TRBV28, the J gene TRBJ2-1; D not resolved. Trimming cost V 4 bases and J 5 bases, with 3 bases left between them. Germline V gene sequence: CDR1 MDHEN, CDR2 SYDVKM. The CDR3 contains 11 residues. CDR3 region: CASSYNNEQFF. CDR3 bases: TGTGCCAGCAGTTACAACAATGAGCAGTTCTTC. Combining the CDR3 with reference TRBV28 and TRBJ2-1 gives the whole variable domain DVKVTQSSRYLVKRTGEKVFLECVQDMDHENMFWYRQDPGLGLRLIYFSYDVKMKEKGDIPEGYSVSREKKERFSLILESASTNQTSMYLCASSYNNEQFFGPGTRLTVL.

The CDR3 nucleotides read TGTGCCAGCAGCGTTGAGGGAGGAAGTAGTAGCACAGATACGCAGTATTTT. Translation: CASSVEGGSSSTDTQYF. V is TRBV9 and J is TRBJ2-3; possibly TRBD2 for D (6 bases). The germline CDR1 and CDR2 sequences are SGDLS and YYNGEE. The length of the CDR3 is 17 residues. Trimming pared 2 bases from V and 0 bases from J, leaving 16 bases between.

In its sample, this clonotype was seen a few times. V usage is TRBV6-2 or TRBV6-3 and J usage is TRBJ2-5, with 8 bases that match TRBD2. Germline V gene data show CDR1 as MNHEY and CDR2 as SVGEGT. The CDR3 is 13 amino acids. V lost 5 bases, J lost 5 bases, and 4 bases stayed unmatched. The CDR3 nucleotides are TGTGCCAGCAGTCGTAGCGGGACGGAGACCCAGTACTTC. It yields the protein CASSRSGTETQYF.